The clone carrying this T cell receptor beta chain was counted only a few times. The CDR3 has 13 residues. CDR1 is SGHNT, CDR2 YYREEE, per germline (reference sequence). V lost 4 bases and J lost 9, with 11 bases in between. The sample is drawn from a study of radiotherapy plus CTLA-4 blockade in lung cancer. TCRdb's copy holds only in-frame clones and misses some; the assay was immunoSEQ multiplex PCR. The data hold about 45,000 clones, with more than 70% observed a single time. People whose metastatic non-small-cell lung cancer was chemo-refractory got focal radiation along with CTLA-4 blockade by ipilimumab.

V gene TRBV5-4 combines with J gene TRBJ1-6; D gene ambiguous. This material consisted of peripheral blood, taken from a patient treated with radiotherapy plus ipilimumab. The receptor's source is a human donor with non-small cell lung cancer who had stable disease on radiotherapy plus ipilimumab. The DNA of the CDR3 is TGTGCCAGCAGCCTAGGGAAAGGTTCACCCCTCCACTTT. Translating it yields CASSLGKGSPLHF.